This TCR beta chain was found in a study of human T cells and chemical hapten exposure (dated by TCRdb to the early 2020s). Some background on the complete study: For sensitization, 2% DPC in acetone was applied to a roughly 2 cm by roughly 2 cm area of upper inner arm skin. This study followed changes in the peripheral blood TCR repertoire in vivo during primary and secondary sensitization of alopecia patients to the hapten diphenylcyclopropenone (DPC). For TCR sequencing, blood came from twenty-nine alopecia patients at anywhere from one to four time points (pre-sensitization, 2, 6 and 24 weeks). Blood samples were taken from patients before sensitization (week 0) and then at 2, 6 and about 24 weeks after DPC sensitization. Patch tests used Finn chambers with 0.01% DPC on the upper back, scored after 6 days by International Contact Dermatitis Research Group standards. Alopecia areata with under or over 50% scalp involvement, alopecia totalis and alopecia universalis were represented in the patient cohort, which was mostly female. The libraries were sequenced as a pool, and the TCR yield per sample differed mostly because of small variations in library volumes within the pool. Weekly therapeutic DPC doses were additionally applied to the scalp of patients throughout the roughly 23-week study period. The research as a whole found: After repeated subsampling, changes were observed in the strength of the expansion versus patch-test correlation and in the threshold at which the correlation became significant. Expanded TCRs formed significantly more large CDR3 similarity clusters than pre-sensitization or healthy control sets, consistent with antigen-driven responses. All patients had alopecia, a presumed autoimmune disease, so their immune response might differ from that of healthy individuals. Patch test score correlated positively with the number of PT1 expanded TCRs, reaching significance at thresholds 8, 16 and 32 but not at 4. DPC sensitization did not change how many TCRs were above 1 in 1000 frequency, and no evidence was found of alterations in global repertoire structure.

In its sample, this clonotype was seen many times. Its target antigen remains unknown. Per-base quality was not reported, and no clone a single base away is much larger than it. The time point label on this specimen signifies: pre-sensitization, week 0. This sample's treatment or condition label indicates: therapeutic diphenylcyclopropenone sensitization with weekly scalp DPC. Blood at each patch-test visit was drawn before the patch test was applied. Eligible patients were aged 18 to 70, diagnosed with alopecia, deemed suitable for DPC therapy, and excluded if pregnant. Total RNA was extracted from unfractionated whole blood that had been collected in Tempus Blood RNA tubes. Library method: RACE. Sequencing relied on a NextSeq 500. During library preparation, unique molecular identifiers were attached to individual cDNA molecules so that TCRs could be counted quantitatively and reproducibly. Each blood RNA sample was used to sequence both TCR alpha and TCR beta chains. Processing in the source paper ran as follows. A median of about 100,000 TCRs per sample was observed, with a range of about 23,224 to 690,600. V, J and CDR3 annotation of the TCR reads was performed with the Decombinator software suite. Every sample was subsampled to the same number of TCRs (28,000) for the PS versus PT1 abundance plots. Expanded TCRs were defined as absent before sensitization and observed at least eight times at the 2-week time point. The public reads were reanalyzed by TCRdb: fastp trimming at Q25, MiXCR alignment, in-frame beta chains only. Rows matching on CDR3 protein sequence are summarized as one entry with the most common DNA and genes. The V and J calls come from TCRdb's annotation, not from the publication. The sample table contains roughly 380,000 distinct CDR3 sequences; only one count was recorded for roughly 5% of them. The ten biggest clones cover 2.6% of the sample.

V lost 0 bases and J lost 4 bases; the stretch between them is 5 bases long. From the cysteine through the phenylalanine, the CDR3 covers 13 amino acids. Only CDR3 DNA is held: 39 bases, read in frame from base 1. CDR1 and CDR2, per the germline V gene, are SGDLS and YYNGEE. The rearranged chain carries TRBV9 and TRBJ1-5; the D gene identity is not certain. This specimen consisted of whole blood, obtained in connection with sensitization to the hapten diphenylcyclopropenone (DPC). The TCR originated in a woman between 45 and 65 years old with alopecia areata. Some clones in this sample may be carry-over from other donors' samples. The bases read TGTGCCAGCAGCGTAGCTGAGAATCAGCCCCAGCATTTT. Its translation is CASSVAENQPQHF.